Presented here are 13 T cell receptor beta chains from one specimen sequenced in a study of cytomegalovirus exposure and HLA in healthy donors. Primers included in the PCR were 60 Vbeta and 13 Jbeta primers. Assay: immunoSEQ multiplex PCR; the TCRdb copy retains only in-frame clones and omits some. This table has 170,000 or so clones, 84% appearing once. The sample comprised PBMCs. These receptors came from a girl aged 5-17 years in good health and CMV-seropositive.

This clone was observed a handful of times. CDR3: CASSPWGTSLTDTQYF. The CDR3 nucleotides read TGTGCCAGTAGTCCCTGGGGGACTAGTCTCACAGATACGCAGTATTTT. V and J are TRBV19 and TRBJ2-3, with 8 positions matching TRBD2. V shed 5 bases, J shed 2 bases, and the junction held 9 bases outside the gene matches. The CDR3 loop spans 16 amino acids. Germline loops: CDR1 LNHDA, CDR2 SQIVND (reference sequence).

The chain uses TRBV7-9 and TRBJ1-2, with 9 bases lining up with TRBD1. This CDR3 has 15 residues. Unmatched junction bases numbered 7, after V lost 4 bases and J lost 4 bases. Germline CDR1 and CDR2: SEHNR and FQNEAQ (reference sequence). The CDR3, as DNA: TGTGCCAGCAGCTCAACGGGACAGGGAATCTATGGCTACACCTTC. Amino acid sequence: CASSSTGQGIYGYTF.

The CDR3 coding sequence is TGCGCCAGCAGTGCGTCCAGGAACTATGGCTACACCTTC. Translation: CASSASRNYGYTF. The chain recombines TRBV10-1 with TRBJ1-2; D gene uncertain. V was cut by 4 bases and J by 2 bases, with 8 bases left in between. The CDR3 has 13 residues. The V gene's germline CDR1 is WNHNN and CDR2 SYGVQD (reference sequence).

The chain uses TRBV7-9 and TRBJ2-4, with a tentative D call TRBD1 (6 bases). CDR3 length equals 14 residues. The germline gives CDR1 SEHNR, CDR2 FQNEAQ (reference sequence). The V end was cut by 2 bases, the J end by 8 bases, with 13 bases between. The DNA for the CDR3 is TGTGCCAGCAGCTTATCCGGGACATTATACATTCAGTACTTC. This encodes CASSLSGTLYIQYF.

The gene calls are TRBV10-1 and TRBJ2-1; a possible D gene is TRBD2 (7 bases). Germline assignment: CDR1 WNHNN and CDR2 SYGVQD (reference sequence). V lost 2 bases to trimming and J lost 1 base, with 18 bases between them. The CDR3 is made up of 18 amino acids. The CDR3 DNA sequence: TGCGCCAGCAGTGAGAGGGGAGGGAGCGGACAGTCCTACAATGAGCAGTTCTTC. Amino acid sequence: CASSERGGSGQSYNEQFF.

This clone has more than one count but fewer than ten. The chain couples TRBV5-1 to TRBJ2-5; 11 bases match TRBD2. The CDR3 sequence is 15 residues long. The J segment lost 5 bases and the V segment lost 7 bases, leaving 10 bases of the junction unmatched. Germline V CDR1 and CDR2: SGHRS, YFSETQ. In DNA, the CDR3 is TGCGCCAGCCGTGTTGGTAGCGGGGGGGAGGAGACCCAGTACTTC. Translated, it gives CASRVGSGGEETQYF. Complete variable domain (other parts from reference TRBV5-1 and TRBJ2-5): KAGVTQTPRYLIKTRGQQVTLSCSPISGHRSVSWYQQTPGQGLQFLFEYFSETQRNKGNFPGRFSGRQFSNSRSEMNVSTLELGDSALYLCASRVGSGGEETQYFGPGTRLLVL.

The V and J genes are TRBV6-1 and TRBJ1-5; 7 bases are shared with TRBD1. The J segment lost 4 bases and the V segment lost 6 bases, leaving 9 bases of the junction unmatched. The germline V gene has CDR1 MNHNS and CDR2 SASEGT. The CDR3 consists of 15 residues. The chain's CDR3 is CASRQTGIGNQPQHF. The CDR3 DNA reads TGTGCCAGCAGGCAGACAGGGATCGGAAATCAGCCCCAGCATTTT.

The rearrangement joins TRBV2 to TRBJ1-2; 9 bases agree with TRBD1. Germline-derived CDR1 and CDR2 are SNHLY and FYNNEI. The V and J ends lost 6 bases and 8 bases, in that order; junction bases with no gene match: 10. This CDR3 is built from 14 residues. The CDR3 protein is CASRALQGARGYTF. In DNA, the CDR3 is TGTGCCAGCAGAGCCCTACAGGGGGCACGGGGCTACACCTTC.

The rearrangement joins TRBV2 to TRBJ1-2, with D perhaps matching TRBD1 (5 bases). V shed 1 base and J shed 7 bases, with 10 bases lying between them. CDR1 SNHLY and CDR2 FYNNEI come from the germline V gene. This CDR3 is 13 amino acids long. CDR3 coding DNA: TGTGCCAGCAGTGAAGTGGTCGGGGGTGGCTACACCTTC. This codes for CASSEVVGGGYTF.

This chain uses TRBV6-1 with TRBJ2-6; D is uncertain. CDR1 MNHNS and CDR2 SASEGT come from the germline V gene. This CDR3 comprises 15 residues. The V end lost 2 bases, the J end lost 0 bases, and 5 bases lay between the germline ends. In nucleotides, the CDR3 is TGTGCCAGCAGTGAACTAGGCTCTGGGGCCAACGTCCTGACTTTC. This sequence encodes CASSELGSGANVLTF.

The rearrangement uses TRBV2 and TRBJ2-3; TRBD1 aligns across 7 bases. V shed 6 bases, J shed 3 bases, and the junction held 6 bases outside the gene matches. Germline V gene sequence: CDR1 SNHLY, CDR2 FYNNEI. The CDR3 length is 14 residues. CDR3 sequence reads: CASRRQGRTDTQYF. CDR3 bases: TGTGCCAGCAGAAGACAGGGTAGGACAGATACGCAGTATTTT. Filled out from reference TRBV2 and TRBJ2-3, the complete variable domain reads EPEVTQTPSHQVTQMGQEVILRCVPISNHLYFYWYRQILGQKVEFLVSFYNNEISEKSEIFDDQFSVERPDGSNFTLKIRSTKLEDSAMYFCASRRQGRTDTQYFGPGTRLTVL.

This clone was seen only a few times. This chain links TRBV7-9 with TRBJ1-1, with D possibly matching TRBD1 (5 bases). Germline loops: CDR1 SEHNR, CDR2 FQNEAQ (reference sequence). The germline V and J ends were trimmed by 5 bases and 1 base, with 11 bases remaining between them. This CDR3 spans 14 amino acids. The CDR3 nucleotides read TGTGCCAGCAGCCCTAACACAGGGAACACTGAAGCTTTCTTT. Its translation is CASSPNTGNTEAFF.

The rearrangement joins TRBV6-1 to TRBJ2-3; TRBD2 matches at 7 bases. The CDR3 is 14 amino acids. Germline lookup yields CDR1 MNHNS and CDR2 SASEGT. Germline trimming cut 7 bases from V and 2 bases from J; bases unmatched to any gene: 6. In nucleotides, the CDR3 is TGTGCCAGCACGGGCGCGGGGGTCACAGATACGCAGTATTTT. It specifies CASTGAGVTDTQYF.